A single T cell receptor (beta chain) is shown here with its context. The V gene lost 8 bases and the J gene lost 11 bases, with 15 bases spanning the gap. From germline, CDR1 is SQVTM and CDR2 ANQGSEA. This CDR3 is 10 amino acids long. Beta-chain TCR CDR3 regions were amplified from RNA transcripts. RT-PCR was first run with HTBI primers, then multiplex PCR in a second round. TCRdb passed the multiplex PCR reads through MiXCR, listing each CDR3 protein once. The sample lists 450,000 to 600,000 distinct CDR3 sequences; roughly 39% were seen once. This specimen comes from a study of Graves' ophthalmopathy and Graves' hyperthyroidism. Newly diagnosed hyperthyroidism donors, aged 18 to 65, duration under 2 months. Orbital computed tomography, together with clinical symptoms, serum thyroxine, TRAb and thyroid ultrasound, was used for diagnosis.

The chain couples TRBV29-1 to TRBJ1-1; TRBD1 is a possible D gene (6 bases). The sequencing input was peripheral blood or thyroid tissue (not recorded which). The sequence was collected from an adult man with Graves' hyperthyroidism. This CDR3 is CSTVRGAAFF. DNA of the CDR3: TGCAGCACCGTACGGGGGGCGGCTTTCTTT.